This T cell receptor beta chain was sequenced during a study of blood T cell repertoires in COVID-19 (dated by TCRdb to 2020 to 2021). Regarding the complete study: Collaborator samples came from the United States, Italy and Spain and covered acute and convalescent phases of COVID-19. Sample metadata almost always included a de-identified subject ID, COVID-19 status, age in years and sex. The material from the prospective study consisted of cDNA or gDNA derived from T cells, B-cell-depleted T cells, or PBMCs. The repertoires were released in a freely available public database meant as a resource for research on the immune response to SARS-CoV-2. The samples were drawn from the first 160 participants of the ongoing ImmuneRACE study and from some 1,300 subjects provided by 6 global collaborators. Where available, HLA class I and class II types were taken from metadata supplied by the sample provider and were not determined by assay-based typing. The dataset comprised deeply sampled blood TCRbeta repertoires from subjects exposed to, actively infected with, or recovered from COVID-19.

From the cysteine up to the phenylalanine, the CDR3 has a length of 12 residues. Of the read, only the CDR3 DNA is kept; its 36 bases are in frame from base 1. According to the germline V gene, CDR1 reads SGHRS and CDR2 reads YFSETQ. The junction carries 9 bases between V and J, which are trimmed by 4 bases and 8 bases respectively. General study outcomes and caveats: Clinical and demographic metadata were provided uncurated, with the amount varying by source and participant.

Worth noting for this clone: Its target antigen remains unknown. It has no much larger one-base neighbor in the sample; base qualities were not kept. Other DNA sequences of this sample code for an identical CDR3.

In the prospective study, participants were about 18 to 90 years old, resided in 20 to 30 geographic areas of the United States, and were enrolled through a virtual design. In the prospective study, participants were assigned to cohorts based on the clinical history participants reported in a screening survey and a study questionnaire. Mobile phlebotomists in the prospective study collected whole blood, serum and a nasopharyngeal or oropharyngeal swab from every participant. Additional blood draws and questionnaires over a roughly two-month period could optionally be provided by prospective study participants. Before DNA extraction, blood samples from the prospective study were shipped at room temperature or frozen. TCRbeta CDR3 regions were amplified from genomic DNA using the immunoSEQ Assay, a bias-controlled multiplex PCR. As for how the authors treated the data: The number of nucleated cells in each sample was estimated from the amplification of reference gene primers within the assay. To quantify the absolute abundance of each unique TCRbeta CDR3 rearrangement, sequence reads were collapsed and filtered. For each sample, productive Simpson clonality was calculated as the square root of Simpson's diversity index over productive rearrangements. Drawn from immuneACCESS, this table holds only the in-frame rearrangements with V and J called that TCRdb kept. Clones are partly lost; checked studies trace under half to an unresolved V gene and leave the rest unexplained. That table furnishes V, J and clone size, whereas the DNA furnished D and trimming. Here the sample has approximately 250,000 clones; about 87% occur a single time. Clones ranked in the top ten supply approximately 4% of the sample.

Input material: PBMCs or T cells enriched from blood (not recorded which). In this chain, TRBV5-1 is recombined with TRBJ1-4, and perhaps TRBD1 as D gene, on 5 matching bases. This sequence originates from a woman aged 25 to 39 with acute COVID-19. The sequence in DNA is TGCGCCAGCAGCCCCCAGGGCGAAAAACTGTTTTTT. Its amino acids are CASSPQGEKLFF.